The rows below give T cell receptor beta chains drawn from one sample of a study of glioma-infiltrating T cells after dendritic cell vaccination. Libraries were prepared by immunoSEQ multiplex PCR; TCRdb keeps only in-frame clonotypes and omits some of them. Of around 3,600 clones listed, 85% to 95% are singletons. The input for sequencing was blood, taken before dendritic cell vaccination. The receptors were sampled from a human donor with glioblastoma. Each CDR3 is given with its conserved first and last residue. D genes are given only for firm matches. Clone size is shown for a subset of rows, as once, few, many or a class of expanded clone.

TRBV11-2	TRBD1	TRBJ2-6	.	TGTGCCAGCAGCCGGGACAGGGTCCTTGGGGCCAACGTCCTGACTTTC	CASSRDRVLGANVLTF
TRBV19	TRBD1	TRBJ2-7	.	TGTGCCAGTAGTATTCAATGGGACAGTTACTACGAGCAGTACTTC	CASSIQWDSYYEQYF
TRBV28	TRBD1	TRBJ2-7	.	TGTGCCAGCAGTTCACATGGGACAGCGAGATACGAGCAGTACTTC	CASSSHGTARYEQYF
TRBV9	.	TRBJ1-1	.	TGTGCCAGCAGCCTTAGCAAGGGGACTGAAGCTTTCTTT	CASSLSKGTEAFF
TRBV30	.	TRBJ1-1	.	TGTGCCTGGAGTGTAAGTGGGGGAGGAAACACTGAAGCTTTCTTT	CAWSVSGGGNTEAFF
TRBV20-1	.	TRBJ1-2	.	TGCAGTGCTAGGCGCAGGGATCACTACACCTTC	CSARRRDHYTF
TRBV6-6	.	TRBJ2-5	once	TGTGCCAGCAGTTCTGAAGAGACCCAGTACTTC	CASSSEETQYF
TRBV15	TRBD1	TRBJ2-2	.	TGTGCCACCAGCAGGGACAGGGGGGTAACCGGGGAGCTGTTTTTT	CATSRDRGVTGELFF
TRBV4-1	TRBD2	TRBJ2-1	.	TGCGCCAGCAGCCAGTTTAGCGGGAGTGGCAATGAGCAGTTCTTC	CASSQFSGSGNEQFF
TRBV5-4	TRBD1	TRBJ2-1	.	TGTGCCAGCAGCACAAAGACAGGGATCAATGAGCAGTTCTTC	CASSTKTGINEQFF
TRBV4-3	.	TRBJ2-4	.	TGCGCCAGCAGCCAAGACCCCACAGGGACCATTCAGTACTTC	CASSQDPTGTIQYF
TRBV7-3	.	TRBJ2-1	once	TGTGCCAGCGGGGGGGGCGGGAGTTACAATGAGCAGTTCTTC	CASGGGGSYNEQFF
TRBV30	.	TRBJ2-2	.	TGTGCCTGGAAAACAGGAGTCCCCGGGGAGCTGTTTTTT	CAWKTGVPGELFF
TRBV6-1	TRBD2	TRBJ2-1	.	TGTGCCAGCAGTGAATCTAGCGGGAGGTTGATGTACAATGAGCAGTTCTTC	CASSESSGRLMYNEQFF
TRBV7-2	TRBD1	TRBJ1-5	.	TGTGCCAGCAGCTTAGAACCAGGGGGCGTACAGCCCCAGCATTTT	CASSLEPGGVQPQHF
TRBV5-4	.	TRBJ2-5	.	TGTGCCAGCAGCTTGGGAGTACAAGAGACCCAGTACTTC	CASSLGVQETQYF
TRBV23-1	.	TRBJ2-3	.	TGCGCCAGGACACTAGTAAGTGGGGGGTGGGGCACAGATACGCAGTATTTT	CARTLVSGGWGTDTQYF
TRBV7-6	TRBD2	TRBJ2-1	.	TGTGCCAGCAGCTTAGATGGCGGGAGGGTTAATGAGCAGTTCTTC	CASSLDGGRVNEQFF
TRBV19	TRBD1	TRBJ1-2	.	TGTGCCAGTAGTATGGCGGACAGGGTACATGGCTACACCTTC	CASSMADRVHGYTF
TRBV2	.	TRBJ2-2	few	TGTGCCAGCAGTGACCGGAGGAACACCGGGGAGCTGTTTTTT	CASSDRRNTGELFF
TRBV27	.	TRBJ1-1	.	TGTGCCAGCAGTTTATCTACAGGTTGGAACACTGAAGCTTTCTTT	CASSLSTGWNTEAFF
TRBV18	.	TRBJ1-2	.	TGTGCCAGCTCACCGTTCTCTCTACAGGGCGGCTATGGCTACACCTTC	CASSPFSLQGGYGYTF
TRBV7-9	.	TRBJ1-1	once	TGTGCCAGCAGCTTAGTAAGGAGCAGTACCGACACGGGGGTCACTGAAGCTTTCTTT	CASSLVRSSTDTGVTEAFF
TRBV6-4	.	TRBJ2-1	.	TGTGCCAGCAGTGTGGAAACGGGATCCTACAATGAGCAGTTCTTC	CASSVETGSYNEQFF
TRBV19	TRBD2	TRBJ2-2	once	TGTGCCAGTAGTCCCCTCAATAGCGGGGGCAACACCGGGGAGCTGTTTTTT	CASSPLNSGGNTGELFF
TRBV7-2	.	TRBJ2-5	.	TGTGCCAGCGGACTAAGCAGGGAGACCCAGTACTTC	CASGLSRETQYF
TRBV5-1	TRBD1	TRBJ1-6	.	TGCGCCAGCAGGTTGACAGGGCTTTTTCCCCTCCACTTT	CASRLTGLFPLHF
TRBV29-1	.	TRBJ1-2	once	TGCAGCGTTGAAGATCAATCAAGGGGCCATGGCTACACCTTC	CSVEDQSRGHGYTF
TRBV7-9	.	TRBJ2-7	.	TGTGCCAGCAGCTTAGAACCGGACAGCTACGAGCAGTACTTC	CASSLEPDSYEQYF
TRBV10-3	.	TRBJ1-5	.	TGTGCCATCAGTGATCAGGCTTCCAATCAGCCCCAGCATTTT	CAISDQASNQPQHF
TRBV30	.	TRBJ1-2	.	TGTGCCTGGAGTGTGGACAGCCCCTATGGCTACACCTTC	CAWSVDSPYGYTF
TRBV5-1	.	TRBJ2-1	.	TGCGCCAGCAGCCGCTCGGGCTCCTACAATGAGCAGTTCTTC	CASSRSGSYNEQFF
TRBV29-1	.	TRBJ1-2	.	TGCAGCGTTACCTGGACCGCGGGCTATGGCTACACCTTC	CSVTWTAGYGYTF
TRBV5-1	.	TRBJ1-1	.	TGCGCCAGCAGCCCCTTCCCCGGGGGTGCGAACACTGAAGCTTTCTTT	CASSPFPGGANTEAFF
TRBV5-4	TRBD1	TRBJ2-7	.	TGTGCCAGCAGCTTGGGACAGGGTGGCTCCTACGAGCAGTACTTC	CASSLGQGGSYEQYF
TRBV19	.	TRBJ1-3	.	TGTGCCACCCGAGGGGGTTTCTCTGGAAACACCATATATTTT	CATRGGFSGNTIYF
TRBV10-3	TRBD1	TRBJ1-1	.	TGTGCCATCAGTGCGGGACAGGGTAGTGCAGCTTTCTTT	CAISAGQGSAAFF
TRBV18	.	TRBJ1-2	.	TGTGCCAGCTCACCAGCTCGGGACAAGAACTATGGCTACACCTTC	CASSPARDKNYGYTF
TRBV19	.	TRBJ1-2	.	TGTGCCAGTAGTATTTCCGGGAATTCCGCTACCTATGGCTACACCTTC	CASSISGNSATYGYTF
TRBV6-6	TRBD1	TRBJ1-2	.	TGTGCCAGCAGTCGACAGGGGCGGGTCGATGGCTACACCTTC	CASSRQGRVDGYTF
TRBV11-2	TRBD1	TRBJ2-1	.	TGTGCCAGCAGTTCGCAGGGGGTTGAGCAGTTCTTC	CASSSQGVEQFF
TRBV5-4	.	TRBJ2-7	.	TGTGCCAGCAGCTTAGGTGGACTTTCCTCAAGAGAGCAGTACTTC	CASSLGGLSSREQYF
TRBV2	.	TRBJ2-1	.	TGTGCCAGCAGCACGGGACTTTACAATGAGCAGTTCTTC	CASSTGLYNEQFF
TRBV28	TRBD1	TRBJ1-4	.	TGTGCCAGCAGTTTCCGGACAGGAGCAACTAATGAAAAACTGTTTTTT	CASSFRTGATNEKLFF
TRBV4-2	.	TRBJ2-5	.	TGTGCCAGCAGCCAAGACACTAGCCGGGGGGAGACCCAGTACTTC	CASSQDTSRGETQYF